The 24 T cell receptor beta chains in this list originate from one sample, sequenced in a study of blood T cell repertoires in COVID-19. TCRdb's table, derived via immunoSEQ multiplex PCR, lists solely in-frame clones and lacks some. Found here are approximately 200,000 clones, approximately 86% of them singletons; the top ten hold about 4.7%. The sequenced sample was PBMCs or T cells enriched from blood (not recorded which). The receptors here all came from a woman in her 30s who had been exposed to COVID-19.

The V gene is TRBV11-2, the J gene TRBJ1-6; 7 nucleotides match TRBD1. J gave up 6 bases and V 3 bases, and 2 bases lay outside the gene matches. CDR3 length equals 14 residues. The V gene's germline CDR1 is SGHAT and CDR2 FQNNGV. The CDR3 loop reads CASSFTGANSPLHF. DNA of the CDR3: TGTGCCAGCAGCTTCACAGGGGCTAATTCACCCCTCCACTTT. The whole variable domain, remainder taken from reference TRBV11-2 and TRBJ1-6, is EAGVAQSPRYKIIEKRQSVAFWCNPISGHATLYWYQQILGQGPKLLIQFQNNGVVDDSQLPKDRFSAERLKGVDSTLKIQPAKLEDSAVYLCASSFTGANSPLHFGNGTRLTVT.

The chain combines TRBV6-5 with TRBJ2-2, with D maybe TRBD1 (6 bases). V gave up 4 bases and J gave up 4 bases, with 10 bases separating them. This CDR3 spans 14 amino acids. The V gene's germline CDR1 is MNHEY and CDR2 SVGAGI. The DNA for the CDR3 is TGTGCCAGCAGTTTATACAGGGTCACCGGGGAGCTGTTTTTT. Encoded protein: CASSLYRVTGELFF.

This clone was observed a few times. The rearrangement joins TRBV7-9 to TRBJ1-1; unclear D gene. V lost 3 bases and J lost 0, with 8 bases in between. There are 14 residues in the CDR3. The germline V gene has CDR1 SEHNR and CDR2 FQNEAQ (reference sequence). The CDR3 spells CASSFPVLNTEAFF. In DNA, the CDR3 is TGTGCCAGCAGCTTCCCAGTTTTGAACACTGAAGCTTTCTTT.

The gene calls are TRBV5-1 and TRBJ2-2; maybe TRBD2 (5 bases). The CDR3 totals 14 residues. The germline gives CDR1 SGHRS, CDR2 YFSETQ. V lost 3 bases and J 0 bases, leaving 6 bases between the germline ends. The chain's CDR3 is CASSSDSNTGELFF. The CDR3 DNA follows: TGCGCCAGCAGCTCGGACTCGAACACCGGGGAGCTGTTTTTT.

The chain couples TRBV5-6 to TRBJ1-6, with D possibly TRBD1 on 6 matching bases. From germline, CDR1 is SGHDT and CDR2 YYEEEE. The CDR3 covers 14 residues. V lost 7 bases to trimming and J lost 7 bases, with 15 bases between them. CDR3: CASRTTGRNSPLHF. The CDR3 nucleotides read TGTGCCAGCCGTACGACAGGCAGAAATTCACCCCTCCACTTT.

V is TRBV12-3 or TRBV12-4 and J is TRBJ2-1, with no clear D. Trimming pared 6 bases from V and 6 bases from J, leaving 12 bases between. This CDR3 has 13 residues. CDR3 sequence reads: CASSFSSGNEQFF. The DNA of the CDR3 is TGTGCCAGCAGCTTTTCGTCAGGCAATGAGCAGTTCTTC.

CDR3 residues: CASGEQGALGPQHF. The DNA of the CDR3 is TGTGCTAGTGGAGAACAGGGGGCGCTTGGGCCCCAGCATTTT. This sequence joins TRBV12-5 and TRBJ1-5; 9 positions match TRBD1. With V trimmed by 6 bases and J by 9 bases, 9 bases remained unmatched. Germline assignment: CDR1 LGHNT and CDR2 FRNRAP. This CDR3 spans 14 amino acids.

The chain has TRBV10-3 and TRBJ1-2; D might be TRBD1 (6 bases). The V gene's germline CDR1 is ENHRY and CDR2 SYGVKD. The CDR3 is 15 amino acids. V lost 4 bases, J lost 4 bases, and 16 bases lay in between. CDR3 region: CAISALDRNPYGYTF. CDR3 in DNA: TGTGCCATCAGTGCCCTCGACAGGAATCCCTATGGCTACACCTTC.

V and J are TRBV19 and TRBJ2-5, with 7 bases identical to TRBD1. J lost 4 bases, V lost 8 bases, and 13 bases had no gene match. The CDR3 runs to 15 residues. In germline, CDR1 is LNHDA, CDR2 SQIVND (reference sequence). The CDR3 loop is CASSPGQVNGETQYF. The DNA for the CDR3 is TGTGCCAGTTCCCCCGGACAGGTGAATGGAGAGACCCAGTACTTC.

This clone was observed a handful of times. This chain's CDR3 is CASSELGARHGYTF. CDR3 sequence (DNA): TGTGCCAGCAGTGAACTGGGGGCGAGGCATGGCTACACCTTC. The V gene is TRBV2, the J gene TRBJ1-2, with D possibly TRBD1 on 6 matching bases. Per germline, CDR1 SNHLY and CDR2 FYNNEI. The CDR3 loop spans 14 amino acids. V lost 2 bases to trimming and J lost 6 bases, with 13 bases between them.

The DNA of the CDR3 is TGTGCCAGCAGCCTCTCGACAGCCGCCCATTCAACTAATGAAAAACTGTTTTTT. Protein sequence: CASSLSTAAHSTNEKLFF. The genes are TRBV9 and TRBJ1-4; a possible D gene is TRBD1 (5 bases). The CDR3 is made up of 18 amino acids. Looked up from germline, CDR1 is SGDLS and CDR2 is YYNGEE. The V end lost 4 bases, the J end lost 0 bases, and 19 bases lay between the germline ends.

The chain carries TRBV19 and TRBJ1-5; perhaps TRBD1 as D (5 bases). Germline V gene data show CDR1 as LNHDA and CDR2 as SQIVND (reference sequence). The CDR3 totals 17 residues. V shed 3 bases and J shed 0 bases, with 15 bases lying between them. For the CDR3, the DNA is TGTGCCAGTAGTATTGAAACTCGACAGACTAGCAATCAGCCCCAGCATTTT. Translation gives CASSIETRQTSNQPQHF.

CDR3 sequence reads: CAWSVGGLGEYF. The CDR3 DNA reads TGTGCCTGGAGTGTAGGAGGGCTTGGGGAGTACTTC. This chain links TRBV30 with TRBJ2-7; perhaps TRBD2 as D (6 bases). From germline, CDR1 is GTSNPN and CDR2 SVGIG (reference sequence). Trimming took 0 bases from V and 11 from J, leaving 14 bases between them. The CDR3 runs to 12 residues.

This rearrangement joins TRBV30 to TRBJ1-1; D is possibly TRBD1 (5 bases). This CDR3 contains 13 residues. Germline CDR1 GTSNPN, CDR2 SVGIG (reference sequence). In nucleotides, the CDR3 is TGTGCTCGCCAAGCAGGGATGAACACTGAAGCTTTCTTT. Its protein product is CARQAGMNTEAFF.

The chain links TRBV3-1 (or the pseudogene TRBV3-2) to TRBJ2-2; 9 positions agree with TRBD1. CDR1 LGHDT and CDR2 YNNKEL come from the germline V gene (reference sequence). With 4 bases clipped from V and 2 bases from J, the junction kept 2 bases outside the gene matches. The CDR3 has 15 residues. Here the CDR3 reads CASSPGQGNTGELFF. CDR3 DNA sequence: TGTGCCAGCAGCCCGGGACAGGGTAACACCGGGGAGCTGTTTTTT.

The genes are TRBV24-1 and TRBJ1-5; 10 bases match TRBD1. Germline loops: CDR1 KGHDR, CDR2 SFDVKD. The junction had 4 bases not matched to a gene; V was cut back by 4 bases and J by 2 bases. The CDR3 length is 16 residues. CDR3 sequence (DNA): TGTGCCACCAGTGACCCCGGGACAGGGGGCAATCAGCCCCAGCATTTT. It codes for CATSDPGTGGNQPQHF.

V is TRBV6-5 and J is TRBJ2-7; 8 nucleotides match TRBD1. Germline CDR1 and CDR2: MNHEY and SVGAGI. The V and J ends lost 0 bases and 3 bases, in that order; junction bases with no gene match: 4. The CDR3 contains 15 residues. This CDR3 reads CASSYSGTGIYEQYF. CDR3 DNA: TGTGCCAGCAGTTACTCCGGGACAGGCATCTACGAGCAGTACTTC.

This chain links TRBV5-1 with TRBJ2-5, with D tentatively TRBD1 (6 bases). V gave up 4 bases and J gave up 1 base, with 14 bases separating them. Germline values: CDR1 SGHRS, CDR2 YFSETQ. The CDR3 consists of 15 residues. The CDR3 DNA follows: TGCGCCAGCAGCCCAGGGGCGGGCTTCCAAGAGACCCAGTACTTC. Translating it yields CASSPGAGFQETQYF.

The chain combines TRBV7-8 with TRBJ1-2, with D unresolved. Germline V CDR1 and CDR2: SGHVS, FQNEAQ. Trimming took off 1 base at V and 3 bases at J, with 12 bases between the two ends. This CDR3 comprises 15 residues. The CDR3 spells CASSLEGGLDYGYTF. DNA of the CDR3: TGTGCCAGCAGCTTAGAGGGAGGGCTAGACTATGGCTACACCTTC. Looking up the rest from reference TRBV7-8 and TRBJ1-2 gives the full variable domain: GAGVSQSPRYKVAKRGQDVALRCDPISGHVSLFWYQQALGQGPEFLTYFQNEAQLDKSGLPSDRFFAERPEGSVSTLKIQRTQQEDSAVYLCASSLEGGLDYGYTFGSGTRLTVV.

The rearrangement links TRBV2 to TRBJ2-2, with a tentative D call TRBD1 (6 bases). V was cut by 8 bases and J by 7 bases, with 20 bases left in between. Per the germline V gene, CDR1 is SNHLY and CDR2 is FYNNEI. This CDR3 spans 15 amino acids. The CDR3 loop reads CASGPFRGPVGELFF. CDR3 nucleotide sequence: TGTGCCAGCGGCCCCTTCAGGGGCCCCGTCGGGGAGCTGTTTTTT.

This rearrangement joins TRBV6-5 to TRBJ1-2, with TRBD1 identical over 7 bases. Per germline, CDR1 MNHEY and CDR2 SVGAGI. V dropped 6 bases and J dropped 3; count of bases not matched to a gene: 4. The CDR3 loop spans 13 amino acids. The CDR3 bases are TGTGCCAGCAGGTCCACAGGGGACTATGGCTACACCTTC. Amino acids: CASRSTGDYGYTF.

This rearrangement joins TRBV19 to TRBJ2-7; 8 nucleotides align to TRBD1. CDR3 size: 15 residues. V dropped 5 bases and J dropped 2; count of bases not matched to a gene: 8. Germline assignment: CDR1 LNHDA and CDR2 SQIVND (reference sequence). The DNA of the CDR3 is TGTGCCAGTAGTCCCCGGACAGGGTTGGCCTACGAGCAGTACTTC. Amino acids: CASSPRTGLAYEQYF.

This chain uses TRBV10-3 with TRBJ2-7; 12 positions match TRBD1. With 6 bases clipped from V and 1 base from J, the junction kept 1 base outside the gene matches. The CDR3 consists of 14 residues. Germline CDR1 reads ENHRY; CDR2 reads SYGVKD. The CDR3 region has the DNA TGTGCCATCAGGGGACAGGGGGCTTCCTACGAGCAGTACTTC. This codes for CAIRGQGASYEQYF.

The chain has TRBV7-2 and TRBJ1-1, with D possibly being TRBD1 (6 bases). Germline V gene data show CDR1 as SGHTA and CDR2 as FQGNSA. Trimming cost V 5 bases and J 7 bases, with 23 bases left between them. This CDR3 has 16 residues. Written as DNA, the CDR3 is TGTGCCAGCAGCAGGGACACCGGGGCTGGCACGAATGAAGCTTTCTTT. This translates into CASSRDTGAGTNEAFF.